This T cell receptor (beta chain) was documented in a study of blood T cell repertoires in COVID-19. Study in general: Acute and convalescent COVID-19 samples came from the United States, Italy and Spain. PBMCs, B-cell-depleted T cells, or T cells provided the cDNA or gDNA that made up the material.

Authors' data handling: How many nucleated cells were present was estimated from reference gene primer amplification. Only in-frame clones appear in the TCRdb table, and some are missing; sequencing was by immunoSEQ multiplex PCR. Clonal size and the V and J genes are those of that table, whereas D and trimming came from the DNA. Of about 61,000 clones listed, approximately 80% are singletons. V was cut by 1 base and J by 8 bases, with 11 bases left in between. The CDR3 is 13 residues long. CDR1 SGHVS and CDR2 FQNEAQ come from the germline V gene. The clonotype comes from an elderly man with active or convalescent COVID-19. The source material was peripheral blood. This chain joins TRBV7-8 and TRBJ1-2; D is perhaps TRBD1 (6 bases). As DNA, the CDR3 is TGTGCCAGCAGCTTAGGGCTCACAGGGGGCTACACCTTC. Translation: CASSLGLTGGYTF. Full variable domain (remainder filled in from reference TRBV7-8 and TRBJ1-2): GAGVSQSPRYKVAKRGQDVALRCDPISGHVSLFWYQQALGQGPEFLTYFQNEAQLDKSGLPSDRFFAERPEGSVSTLKIQRTQQEDSAVYLCASSLGLTGGYTFGSGTRLTVV.